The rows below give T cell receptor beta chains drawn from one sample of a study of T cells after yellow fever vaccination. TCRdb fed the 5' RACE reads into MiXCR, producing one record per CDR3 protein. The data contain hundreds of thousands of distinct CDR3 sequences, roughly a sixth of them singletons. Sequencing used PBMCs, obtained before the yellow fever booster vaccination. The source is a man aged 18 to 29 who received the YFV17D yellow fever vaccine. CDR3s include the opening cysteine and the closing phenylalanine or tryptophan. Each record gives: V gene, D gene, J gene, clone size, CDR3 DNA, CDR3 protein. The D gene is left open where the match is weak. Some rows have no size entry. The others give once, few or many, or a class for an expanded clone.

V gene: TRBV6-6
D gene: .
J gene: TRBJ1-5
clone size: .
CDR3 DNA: TGTGCCAGCAGTTCGAGGGCTCCTGGGGCCCAGCATTTT
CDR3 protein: CASSSRAPGAQHF

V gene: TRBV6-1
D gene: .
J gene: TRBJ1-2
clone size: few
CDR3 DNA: TGTGCCAGCAGTCTAGGTACGGCAGCCAACTATGGCTACACCTTC
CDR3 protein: CASSLGTAANYGYTF

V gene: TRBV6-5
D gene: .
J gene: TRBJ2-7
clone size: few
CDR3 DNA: TGTGCCAGCAGTTACGACAGGTCTACCTACGAGCAGTACTTC
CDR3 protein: CASSYDRSTYEQYF

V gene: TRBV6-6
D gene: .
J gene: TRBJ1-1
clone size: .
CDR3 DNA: TGTGCCAGCAGCCACACGGTATACACTGAAGCTTTCTTT
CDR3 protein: CASSHTVYTEAFF

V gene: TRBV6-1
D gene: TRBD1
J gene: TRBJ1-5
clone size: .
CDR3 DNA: TGTGCCAGCCAGGGACAGAATAGCAATCAGCCCCAGCATTTT
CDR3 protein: CASQGQNSNQPQHF

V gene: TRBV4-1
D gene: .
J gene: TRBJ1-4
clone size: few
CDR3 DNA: TGCGCCAGCAGCCAAGCACCGAGCAGGGTTAATGAAAAACTGTTTTTT
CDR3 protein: CASSQAPSRVNEKLFF

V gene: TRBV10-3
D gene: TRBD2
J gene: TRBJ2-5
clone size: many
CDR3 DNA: TGTGCCACCGGACTAGCGGGAGGGGAGACCCAGTACTTC
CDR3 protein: CATGLAGGETQYF

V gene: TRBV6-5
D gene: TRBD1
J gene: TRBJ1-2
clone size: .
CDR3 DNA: TGTGCCAGCACCGAGACAGGGGGAGCTAACTATGGCTACACCTTC
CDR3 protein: CASTETGGANYGYTF

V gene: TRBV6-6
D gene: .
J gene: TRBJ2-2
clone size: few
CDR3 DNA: TGTGCCAGCAGTAGGGACCGCTACACCGGGGAGCTGTTTTTT
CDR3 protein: CASSRDRYTGELFF

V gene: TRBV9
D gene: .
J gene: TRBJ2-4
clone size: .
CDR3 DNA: TGTGCCAGCAGCGTAGACGGGGACATTCAGTACTTC
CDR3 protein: CASSVDGDIQYF

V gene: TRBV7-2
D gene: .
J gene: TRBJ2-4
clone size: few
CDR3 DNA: TGTGCCAGCAGCTTAGGTGAGGATTTCGGCATTCAGTACTTC
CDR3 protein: CASSLGEDFGIQYF

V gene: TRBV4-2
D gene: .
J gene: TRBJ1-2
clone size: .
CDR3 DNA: TGTGCCAGCAGCCAAGATTGGGGGACCTATGGCTACACCTTC
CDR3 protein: CASSQDWGTYGYTF

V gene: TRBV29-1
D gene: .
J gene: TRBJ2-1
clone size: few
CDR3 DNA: TGCAGCGTGGGTGCTAGACTCAATGAGCAGTTCTTC
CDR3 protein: CSVGARLNEQFF

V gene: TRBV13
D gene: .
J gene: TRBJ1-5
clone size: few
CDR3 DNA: TGTGCCAGCAGCTTACGGATCGGGGGGGCTCATCAGCCCCAGCATTTT
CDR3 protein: CASSLRIGGAHQPQHF

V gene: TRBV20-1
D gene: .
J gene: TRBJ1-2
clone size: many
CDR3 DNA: TGCAGTGCTCCACCTGGGGGGGCAGGGGAAAACTATGGCTACACCTTC
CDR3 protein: CSAPPGGAGENYGYTF

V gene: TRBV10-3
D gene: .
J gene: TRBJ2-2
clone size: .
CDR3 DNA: TGTGCCATCAGGGGGGCTGCGTCCGACACCGGGGAGCTGTTTTTT
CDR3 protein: CAIRGAASDTGELFF

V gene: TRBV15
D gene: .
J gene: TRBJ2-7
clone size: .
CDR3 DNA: TGTGCCACCAGCAGAGAAGGCGAGGGCCGAAAGCTCTACGAGCAGTACTTC
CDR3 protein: CATSREGEGRKLYEQYF

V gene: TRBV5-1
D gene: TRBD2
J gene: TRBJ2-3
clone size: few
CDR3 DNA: TGCGCCAGCAGCGGTTTCGGGGGGGCGAGCACAGATACGCAGTATTTT
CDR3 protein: CASSGFGGASTDTQYF

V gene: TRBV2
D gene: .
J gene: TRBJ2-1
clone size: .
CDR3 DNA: TGTGCCAGCAGGAATTTTGACTCCTACAATGAGCAGTTCTTC
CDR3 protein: CASRNFDSYNEQFF

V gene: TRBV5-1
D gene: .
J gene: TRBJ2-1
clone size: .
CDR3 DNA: TGCGCCAGCAGCTTGCAAGGGATTGAGCAGTTCTTC
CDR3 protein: CASSLQGIEQFF

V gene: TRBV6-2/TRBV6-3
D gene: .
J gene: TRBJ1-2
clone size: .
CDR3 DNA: TGTGCCAGCAGAGACGACAGGAGCGGCTACACCTTC
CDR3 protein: CASRDDRSGYTF

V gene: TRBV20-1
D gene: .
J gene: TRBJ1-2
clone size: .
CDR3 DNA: TGCAGTGCTGGGCCGGGACCGGAGGGTAGCTATGGCTACACCTTC
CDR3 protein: CSAGPGPEGSYGYTF

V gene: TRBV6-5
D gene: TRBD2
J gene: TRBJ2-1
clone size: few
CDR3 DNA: TGTGCCAGCACCTCCGGGGGACTAGCGGGGTCGAGCTCCTACAATGAGCAGTTCTTC
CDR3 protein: CASTSGGLAGSSSYNEQFF

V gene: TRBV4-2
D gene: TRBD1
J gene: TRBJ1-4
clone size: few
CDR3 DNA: TGTGCCAGCAGATCACCGGGACAGGGGGCGGGCTGGGGTGAAAAACTGTTTTTT
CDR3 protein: CASRSPGQGAGWGEKLFF

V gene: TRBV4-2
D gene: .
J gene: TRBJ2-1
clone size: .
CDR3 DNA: TGTGCCAGCAGCCCCCTCGTTGCGGGCGGACACAATGAGCAGTTCTTC
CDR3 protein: CASSPLVAGGHNEQFF

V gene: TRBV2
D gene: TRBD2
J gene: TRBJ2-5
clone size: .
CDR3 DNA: TGTGCCAGCAGGCCACCCCTAGCGGGGGCAGAGACCCAGTACTTC
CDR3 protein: CASRPPLAGAETQYF

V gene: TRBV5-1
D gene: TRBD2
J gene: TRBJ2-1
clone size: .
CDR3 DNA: TGCGCCAGCAGCTTCGGGTCACTAGCGATAGGGGAGCAGTTCTTC
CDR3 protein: CASSFGSLAIGEQFF

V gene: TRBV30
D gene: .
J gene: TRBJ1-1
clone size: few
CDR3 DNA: TGTGCCTTTTCCTTCGAACTGAACACTGAAGCTTTCTTT
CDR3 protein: CAFSFELNTEAFF

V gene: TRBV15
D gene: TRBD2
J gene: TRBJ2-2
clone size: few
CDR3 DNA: TGTGCCACCACCCTTAGCGGGGGAATTCGGACCGGGGAGCTGTTTTTT
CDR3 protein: CATTLSGGIRTGELFF

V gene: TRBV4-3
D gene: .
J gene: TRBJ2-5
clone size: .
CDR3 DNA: TGCGCCAGCAGCCAAGAGAAGCCTGGGGAGACCCAGTACTTC
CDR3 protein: CASSQEKPGETQYF

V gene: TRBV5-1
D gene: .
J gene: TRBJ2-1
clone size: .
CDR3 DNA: TGCGCCAGCAGCTTGGTAGTGGGTATTCAGAATGAGCAGTTCTTC
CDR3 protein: CASSLVVGIQNEQFF

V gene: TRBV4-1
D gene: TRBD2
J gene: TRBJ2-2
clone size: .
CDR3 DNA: TGCGCCAGCAGCCAGGGACTAGCGGGGGGGTACACCGGGGAGCTGTTTTTT
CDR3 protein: CASSQGLAGGYTGELFF

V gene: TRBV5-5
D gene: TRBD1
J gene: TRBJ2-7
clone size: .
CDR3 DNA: TGTGCCAGCACCCACCAGGCCGGGACAGCCTTAGAGCAGTACTTC
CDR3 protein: CASTHQAGTALEQYF

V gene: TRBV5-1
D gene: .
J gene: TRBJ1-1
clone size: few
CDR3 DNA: TGCGCCAGCAGCTCGGGCCCAGGGGTGGGGACTGAAGCTTTCTTT
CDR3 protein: CASSSGPGVGTEAFF

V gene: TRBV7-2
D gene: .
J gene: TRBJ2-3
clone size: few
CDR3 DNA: TGTGCCAGCAGCCGGGTCTACCGAGATACGCAGTATTTT
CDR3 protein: CASSRVYRDTQYF

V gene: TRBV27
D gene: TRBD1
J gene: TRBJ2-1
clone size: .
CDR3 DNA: TGTGCCAGCAGTTCTGGGACAGTATACAATGAGCAGTTCTTC
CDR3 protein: CASSSGTVYNEQFF

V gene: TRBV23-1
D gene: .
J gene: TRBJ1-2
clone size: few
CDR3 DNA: TGCGCCAGCAGTCACGCCGGGCCGAGAGGAGGACCAGCTAACTATGGCTACACCTTC
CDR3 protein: CASSHAGPRGGPANYGYTF

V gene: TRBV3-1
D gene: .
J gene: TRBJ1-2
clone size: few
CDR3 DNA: TGTGCCAGCAGTCGGCTGACGGGGAATCGCGATGATGGCTACACCTTC
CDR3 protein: CASSRLTGNRDDGYTF

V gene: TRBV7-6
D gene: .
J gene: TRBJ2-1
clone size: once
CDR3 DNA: TGTGCCAGCAGCTACGGGATCCTCAATGAGCAGTTCTTC
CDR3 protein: CASSYGILNEQFF

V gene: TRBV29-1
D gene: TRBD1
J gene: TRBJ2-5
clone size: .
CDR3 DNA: TGCAGCGTCAGACAGGGGGTAGGGGAGACCCAGTACTTC
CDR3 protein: CSVRQGVGETQYF

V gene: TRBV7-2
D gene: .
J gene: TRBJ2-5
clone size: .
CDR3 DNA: TGTGCCAGCAGCGCCGCTGGCTCCCGTCAGGCCCAGTACTTC
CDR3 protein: CASSAAGSRQAQYF

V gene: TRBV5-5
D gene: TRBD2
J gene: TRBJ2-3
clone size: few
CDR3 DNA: TGTGCCAGCAGCCCCTGGCGGGGGGGCTTGCAGTATTTT
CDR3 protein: CASSPWRGGLQYF

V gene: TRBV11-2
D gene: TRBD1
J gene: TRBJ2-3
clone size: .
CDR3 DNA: TGTGCCAGCAGCTGGGCAGGGGGCCAAGATACGCAGTATTTT
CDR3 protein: CASSWAGGQDTQYF

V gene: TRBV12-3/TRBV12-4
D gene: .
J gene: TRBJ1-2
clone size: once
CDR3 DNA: TGTGCCAGCAGTTTAAAAACCTCCACCTTC
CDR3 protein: CASSLKTSTF

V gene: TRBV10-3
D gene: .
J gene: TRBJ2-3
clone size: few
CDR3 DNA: TGTGCCATCACATGGACTCCGGGTGATACGCAGTATTTT
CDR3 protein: CAITWTPGDTQYF